This T cell receptor beta chain was sequenced in a study of vaccination effects on CD4 cells after COVID-19. Across the whole study: Post-vaccine sample collection fell at a median of 72 days after the second dose. The study, taken as a whole, reports: Late in the post-vaccination period, infection-induced and vaccine-induced clones underwent marked clonal contraction. Missing from the study were early post-infection timepoints, and its convalescent patients were few.

Sequencing was performed with immunoSEQ multiplex PCR; in TCRdb, only in-frame clones are kept and a portion is missing. The sample has 64,000 or so clones; roughly 80% are singletons. About this clone: Its antigen remains unidentified.

ViraFEST expansion of antigen-specific CD4+ T cells with viral peptide pools preceded sequencing. Subsequent to a culture period of less than twelve days, CD4+ T cells were isolated. Either the mRNA-1273 or the BNT162b2 vaccine was given to participants as two doses. No vaccinee had earlier SARS-CoV-2 infection, and nucleocapsid antibodies were negative. The CDR3 spans 11 residues. J lost 10 bases, V lost 5 bases, and 2 bases had no gene match. Germline V CDR1 and CDR2: LGHDT, YNNKEL (reference sequence). The specimen comprised CD4+ T cells from PBMCs cultured with HCoV-OC43 spike peptides, sampled after COVID-19 vaccination. The subset: HCoV-OC43 spike overlapping peptide pool stimulation. The chain uses TRBV3-1 (or the pseudogene TRBV3-2) and TRBJ2-1; TRBD1 matches at 7 bases. The receptor's source is a human donor who received a COVID-19 vaccine. The CDR3 bases are TGTGCCAGCAGCAGGGGGCCCGAGCAGTTCTTC. Its translation is CASSRGPEQFF.